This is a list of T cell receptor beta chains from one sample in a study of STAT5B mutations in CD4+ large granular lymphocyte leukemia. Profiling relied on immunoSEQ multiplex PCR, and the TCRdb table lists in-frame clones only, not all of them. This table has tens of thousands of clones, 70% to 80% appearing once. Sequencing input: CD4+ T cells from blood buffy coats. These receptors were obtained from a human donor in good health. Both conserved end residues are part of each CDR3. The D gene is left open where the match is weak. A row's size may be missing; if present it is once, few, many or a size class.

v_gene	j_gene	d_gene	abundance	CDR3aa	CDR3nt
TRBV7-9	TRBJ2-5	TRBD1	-	CASSSGGPAGTQYF	TGTGCCAGCAGCTCAGGGGGCCCGGCAGGGACCCAGTACTTC
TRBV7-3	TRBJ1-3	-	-	CASSTSPGNTIYF	TGTGCCAGCAGCACAAGCCCTGGAAACACCATATATTTT
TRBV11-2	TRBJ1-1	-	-	CASSPEDRDVTEAFF	TGTGCCAGCAGCCCCGAAGACCGGGACGTGACTGAAGCTTTCTTT
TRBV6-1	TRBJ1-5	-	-	CASSESGSNQPQHF	TGTGCCAGCAGTGAATCAGGATCCAATCAGCCCCAGCATTTT
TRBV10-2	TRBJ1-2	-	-	CASSESPDGIRYYGYTF	TGCGCCAGCAGTGAGTCACCCGACGGGATCAGATACTATGGCTACACCTTC
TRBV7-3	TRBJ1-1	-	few	CASSPAPKSEAFF	TGTGCCAGCAGCCCGGCACCCAAAAGTGAAGCTTTCTTT
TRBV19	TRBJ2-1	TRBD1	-	CARSKTGVLNNEQFF	TGTGCCAGGAGCAAGACAGGGGTCCTCAACAATGAGCAGTTCTTC
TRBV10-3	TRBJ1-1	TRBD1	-	CAISSPGTGIEAFF	TGTGCCATCAGTTCGCCCGGGACAGGGATCGAAGCTTTCTTT
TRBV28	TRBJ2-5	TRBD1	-	CASSPTGAGQETQYF	TGTGCCAGCAGTCCTACAGGGGCCGGTCAAGAGACCCAGTACTTC
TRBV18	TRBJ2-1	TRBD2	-	CASSPPASGYNEQFF	TGTGCCAGCTCACCACCGGCTAGCGGATACAATGAGCAGTTCTTC
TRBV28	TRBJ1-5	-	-	CASRPIGTNSNQPQHF	TGTGCCAGCAGACCGATAGGGACAAATAGCAATCAGCCCCAGCATTTT
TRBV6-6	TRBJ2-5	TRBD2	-	CASYATSGGEETQYF	TGTGCCAGCTATGCGACTAGCGGGGGGGAAGAGACCCAGTACTTC
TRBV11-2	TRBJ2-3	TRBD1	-	CASSLGTGLTDTQYF	TGTGCCAGCAGCTTGGGGACAGGGCTCACAGATACGCAGTATTTT
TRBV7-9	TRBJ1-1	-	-	CASSLGGLNTEAFF	TGTGCCAGCAGCTTGGGGGGACTGAACACTGAAGCTTTCTTT
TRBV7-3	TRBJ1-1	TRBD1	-	CASSRGQGGNTEAFF	TGTGCCAGCAGCCGGGGACAGGGAGGAAATACTGAAGCTTTCTTT
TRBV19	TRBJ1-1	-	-	CASSKRGITEAFF	TGTGCCAGTAGTAAGCGGGGAATTACTGAAGCTTTCTTT
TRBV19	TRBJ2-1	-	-	CASSMGGLENNEQFF	TGTGCCAGTAGTATGGGGGGCCTCGAAAACAATGAGCAGTTCTTC
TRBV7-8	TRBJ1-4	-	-	CASSFRPTTNEKLFF	TGTGCCAGCAGCTTTCGGCCTACAACTAATGAAAAACTGTTTTTT
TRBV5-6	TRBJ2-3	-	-	CASSLVRAAYTDTQYF	TGTGCCAGCAGCTTGGTACGGGCAGCTTACACAGATACGCAGTATTTT
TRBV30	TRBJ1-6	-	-	CAWSVYDGGSGSPLHF	TGTGCCTGGAGTGTATATGATGGGGGGTCAGGTTCACCCCTCCACTTT
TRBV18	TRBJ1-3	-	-	CASSPGGTGNTIYF	TGTGCCAGCTCACCGGGGGGCACTGGAAACACCATATATTTT
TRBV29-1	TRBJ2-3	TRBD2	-	CSVAGLAGEVTDTQYF	TGCAGCGTTGCAGGACTAGCGGGAGAGGTTACAGATACGCAGTATTTT
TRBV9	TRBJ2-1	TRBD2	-	CASSSRRGGLGNEQFF	TGTGCCAGCAGCTCGCGGCGGGGGGGTCTGGGAAATGAGCAGTTCTTC
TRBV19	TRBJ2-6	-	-	CASSIGGKIGANVLTF	TGTGCCAGTAGTATTGGGGGGAAGATAGGGGCCAACGTCCTGACTTTC
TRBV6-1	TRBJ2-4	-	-	CASSEGHDAKNIQYF	TGTGCCAGCAGTGAAGGGCACGACGCCAAAAACATTCAGTACTTC
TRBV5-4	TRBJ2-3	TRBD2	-	CASSLGLASTDTQYF	TGTGCCAGCAGCTTGGGACTAGCTAGCACAGATACGCAGTATTTT
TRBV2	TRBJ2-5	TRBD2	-	CASSVAGVGETQYF	TGTGCCAGCAGTGTAGCGGGAGTGGGAGAGACCCAGTACTTC
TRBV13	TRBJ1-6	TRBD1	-	CASSPGTGVDGSPLHF	TGTGCCAGCAGCCCCGGGACAGGGGTGGATGGTTCACCCCTCCACTTT
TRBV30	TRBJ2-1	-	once	CAYGRGTYNEQFF	TGTGCCTACGGGCGGGGAACCTACAATGAGCAGTTCTTC
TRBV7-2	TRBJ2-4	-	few	CASSLDAGRAYF	TGTGCCAGCAGCTTAGACGCGGGAAGGGCCTACTTC
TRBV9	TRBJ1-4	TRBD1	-	CASSVGQGHNEKLFF	TGTGCCAGCAGCGTGGGACAGGGCCATAATGAAAAACTGTTTTTT
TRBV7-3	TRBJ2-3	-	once	CASSPGTSGSTDTQYF	TGTGCCAGCAGCCCAGGGACGAGTGGTAGCACAGATACGCAGTATTTT
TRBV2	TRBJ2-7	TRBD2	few	CASAGTSGSEQYF	TGTGCCAGCGCGGGGACTAGCGGAAGCGAGCAGTACTTC
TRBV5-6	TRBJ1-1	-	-	CASSLGGNTEAFF	TGTGCCAGCAGCTTGGGGGGGAACACTGAAGCTTTCTTT
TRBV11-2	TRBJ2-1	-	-	CASSLYSSSYNEQFF	TGTGCCAGCAGCTTATACAGCAGCTCCTACAATGAGCAGTTCTTC
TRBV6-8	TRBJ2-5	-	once	CASSYSETQYF	TGTGCCAGCAGTTACAGTGAGACCCAGTACTTC
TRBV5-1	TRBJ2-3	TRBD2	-	CASSLAGREDTQYF	TGCGCCAGCAGCTTGGCAGGGAGGGAAGATACGCAGTATTTT
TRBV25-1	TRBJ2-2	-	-	CASPPGHSNTGELFF	TGTGCCAGCCCGCCCGGACATTCGAACACCGGGGAGCTGTTTTTT
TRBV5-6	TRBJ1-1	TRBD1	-	CASTTTGRGSVNTEAFF	TGTGCCAGCACCACGACAGGGAGAGGGAGTGTAAACACTGAAGCTTTCTTT
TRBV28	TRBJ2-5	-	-	CASSSGWFGGEETQYF	TGTGCCAGCAGCTCGGGGTGGTTCGGGGGTGAAGAGACCCAGTACTTC
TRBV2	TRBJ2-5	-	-	CASSFGPQVETQYF	TGTGCCAGCAGTTTCGGACCTCAAGTAGAGACCCAGTACTTC
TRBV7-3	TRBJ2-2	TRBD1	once	CASSPNRGLNTGELFF	TGTGCCAGCAGCCCTAACAGGGGGCTTAACACCGGGGAGCTGTTTTTT
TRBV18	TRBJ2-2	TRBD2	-	CASSPLAGGPPGTGELFF	TGTGCCAGCTCACCTCTAGCGGGAGGGCCTCCGGGCACCGGGGAGCTGTTTTTT